This T cell receptor beta chain is from a study of T cell responses to AZD1222 COVID-19 vaccine. For the study at large: It was second doses at about 4 or about 12 weeks that were pooled. Study-level results: Donors, mostly white British, included more females; clonal diversity was possibly underestimated. The number of AZD1222 recipients seropositive at baseline was only five or six. Nearly half of unique spike-specific TCRs reportedly avoided B.1.351 and B.1.1.7 mutated regions.

Trimming removed 4 bases at V and 7 bases at J, with 22 bases between. The CDR3 runs 16 residues. Germline V CDR1 and CDR2: MNHEY, SVGAGI. Turning to this clone: Its antigen is not known.

Clones were sequenced by immunoSEQ multiplex PCR, and TCRdb holds only the in-frame ones, with some missing. The sample carries 120,000 to 150,000 clones, approximately 91% recorded once. This specimen consisted of peripheral blood, obtained on day 0 of AZD1222 vaccination. The receptor's source is an adult in good health. The chain links TRBV6-5 to TRBJ1-2; D remains ambiguous. The CDR3 region has the DNA TGTGCCAGCAGTTGGCGAGAGAGGGTCGCGTTGGCTGGCTACACCTTC. Its translation is CASSWRERVALAGYTF.